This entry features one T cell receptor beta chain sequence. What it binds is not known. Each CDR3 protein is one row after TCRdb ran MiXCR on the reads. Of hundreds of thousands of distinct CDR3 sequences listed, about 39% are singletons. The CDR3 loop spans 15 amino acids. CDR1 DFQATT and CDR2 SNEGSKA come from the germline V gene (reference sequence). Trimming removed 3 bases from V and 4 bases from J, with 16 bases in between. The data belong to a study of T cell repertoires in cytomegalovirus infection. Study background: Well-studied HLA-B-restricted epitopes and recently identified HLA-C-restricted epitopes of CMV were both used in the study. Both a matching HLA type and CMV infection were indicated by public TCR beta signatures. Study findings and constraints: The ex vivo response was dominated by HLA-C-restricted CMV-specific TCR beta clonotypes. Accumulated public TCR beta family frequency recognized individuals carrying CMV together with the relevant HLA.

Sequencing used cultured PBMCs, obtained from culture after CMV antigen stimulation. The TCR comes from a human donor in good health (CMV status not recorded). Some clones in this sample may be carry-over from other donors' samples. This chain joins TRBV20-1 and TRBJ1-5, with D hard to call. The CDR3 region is CSASWRDARNQPQHF. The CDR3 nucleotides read TGCAGTGCTAGTTGGAGGGATGCTCGGAATCAGCCCCAGCATTTT.